These 10 T cell receptor beta chains were all obtained from the same sample, sequenced in a study of immune characterization of retroperitoneal liposarcoma. Using its own MiXCR run on the PCR reads, TCRdb lists one record per CDR3 protein. The sample has around 7,000 distinct CDR3 sequences, approximately 30% seen once. The sample consisted of blood. These receptors all come from a male donor with retroperitoneal liposarcoma.

This clonotype was seen only a few times. This chain connects TRBV5-1 to TRBJ2-1; D is undetermined. CDR1 and CDR2 from the germline V gene are SGHRS and YFSETQ. This CDR3 is 14 amino acids long. The ends were cut back, 4 bases at V and 2 bases at J, with 10 bases in the middle. The chain's CDR3 is CASSRGETYNEQFF. The CDR3 coding sequence is TGCGCCAGCAGCAGAGGTGAAACCTACAATGAGCAGTTCTTC.

In this sample, this clonotype turned up many times. This rearrangement joins TRBV6-1 to TRBJ2-7; the match to TRBD2 covers 7 bases. Germline CDR1 MNHNS, CDR2 SASEGT. There are 16 residues in the CDR3. V lost 4 bases and J lost 0; bases outside the gene matches: 9. The CDR3 is CASSGWERGRSYEQYF. The CDR3 nucleotides are TGTGCCAGCAGTGGGTGGGAGCGGGGCCGCTCCTACGAGCAGTACTTC.

This clonotype was seen only a few times. The V call is TRBV6-1, the J call TRBJ2-1; D call uncertain. CDR3 length equals 13 residues. Trimming left V 3 bases short and J 8 bases short, with 11 bases between. CDR1 and CDR2 (germline): MNHNS, SASEGT. Here the CDR3 reads CASSEERSDEQFF. DNA of the CDR3: TGTGCCAGCAGTGAGGAGAGGTCCGATGAGCAGTTCTTC.

The chain has TRBV6-5 and TRBJ2-1, with D possibly matching TRBD1 (5 bases). The CDR3 sequence is 15 residues long. Trimming took 2 bases from V and 4 from J, leaving 12 bases between them. CDR1 is MNHEY and CDR2 is SVGAGI in the germline V gene. CDR3 region: CASSYRSGLYNEQFF. DNA of the CDR3: TGTGCCAGCAGTTACCGGTCAGGGCTTTACAATGAGCAGTTCTTC.

This clonotype has a handful of counts. The gene calls are TRBV7-8 and TRBJ2-3; D gene unclear. The DNA end lines up better with TRBJ2-5; the J call may be wrong. This CDR3 has 16 residues. Germline V gene lookup returns CDR1 SGHVS and CDR2 FQNEAQ. CDR3 protein: CASSPEVINRGETQYF. The CDR3 bases are TGTGCCAGCAGCCCAGAGGTTATCAACAGAGGAGAGACCCAGTACTTC.

The CDR3 protein is CASGLVLGQIMNTEAFF. In DNA form, the CDR3 reads TGTGCTAGTGGTTTGGTTTTGGGACAGATCATGAACACTGAAGCTTTCTTT. The J gene is TRBJ1-1, the V gene TRBV12-5; TRBD1 matches at 7 bases. This CDR3 is built from 17 residues. CDR1 and CDR2 from the germline V gene are LGHNT and FRNRAP. J was trimmed by 0 bases and V by 0 bases; bases with no gene match: 7.

This clonotype was seen many times. CDR3 in amino acids: CASSSGQWGEKLFF. In DNA, the CDR3 is TGTGCCAGCAGCTCGGGACAGTGGGGCGAAAAACTGTTTTTT. The rearrangement joins TRBV5-8 to TRBJ1-4; the match to TRBD1 covers 7 bases. V gave up 3 bases and J gave up 8 bases; unmatched junction bases: 7. The CDR3 covers 14 residues. Germline V gene sequence: CDR1 SGHTS, CDR2 YDEGEE.

This clonotype was recorded at least ten times. The chain has TRBV6-4 and TRBJ2-2; D is unresolved. Trimming stripped 0 bases from V and 0 bases from J, with 8 bases between. The CDR3 spans 16 residues. CDR1 and CDR2 from the germline V gene are MRHNA and SNTAGT. CDR3 residues: CASSDSYRSNTGELFF. The CDR3 DNA reads as TGTGCCAGCAGTGACTCCTACAGATCGAACACCGGGGAGCTGTTTTTT.

The chain uses TRBV7-3 and TRBJ1-1; no firm D call. This CDR3 is built from 15 residues. Between the trimmed V and J ends, which lost 5 bases and 4 bases, there was a span of 17 bases. Germline V gene data show CDR1 as SGHTA and CDR2 as FQGTGA. The CDR3 DNA follows: TGTGCCAGCAGCCCGCAAGTTGTAATAGGCACTGAAGCTTTCTTT. This encodes CASSPQVVIGTEAFF.

This clonotype showed up many times. CDR3 residues: CAISESTGGFYGYTF. CDR3 in DNA: TGTGCCATCAGTGAGTCAACAGGGGGCTTCTATGGCTACACCTTC. The V and J genes are TRBV10-3 and TRBJ1-2, with 9 nucleotides matching TRBD1. Germline CDR1 reads ENHRY; CDR2 reads SYGVKD. The ends lost 0 bases at V and 4 bases at J; junction bases unmatched: 3. The CDR3 has 15 residues.